This T cell receptor (beta chain) was sequenced during a study of T cell clones after liver transplantation. The CDR3 length is 16 residues. Deletions cut 4 bases from V and 3 bases from J, with 16 bases between. Germline V gene data show CDR1 as SGDLS and CDR2 as YYNGEE. Repertoires were generated with immunoSEQ multiplex PCR, while TCRdb's copy carries only in-frame clones and drops some. Found here are about 75,000 clones, approximately 80% of them singletons; the top ten hold 2.1%. This sequence joins TRBV9 and TRBJ1-4; D call uncertain. The receptor comes from a human patient who received a liver transplant. Among the T cells, some may be from the graft donor. The starting material was CD4+ T cells from blood, obtained around 50 months after liver transplant. This CDR3 reads CASSRRHSDPNEKLFF. Here the CDR3 DNA reads TGTGCCAGCAGCCGCCGACACAGCGATCCTAATGAAAAACTGTTTTTT.